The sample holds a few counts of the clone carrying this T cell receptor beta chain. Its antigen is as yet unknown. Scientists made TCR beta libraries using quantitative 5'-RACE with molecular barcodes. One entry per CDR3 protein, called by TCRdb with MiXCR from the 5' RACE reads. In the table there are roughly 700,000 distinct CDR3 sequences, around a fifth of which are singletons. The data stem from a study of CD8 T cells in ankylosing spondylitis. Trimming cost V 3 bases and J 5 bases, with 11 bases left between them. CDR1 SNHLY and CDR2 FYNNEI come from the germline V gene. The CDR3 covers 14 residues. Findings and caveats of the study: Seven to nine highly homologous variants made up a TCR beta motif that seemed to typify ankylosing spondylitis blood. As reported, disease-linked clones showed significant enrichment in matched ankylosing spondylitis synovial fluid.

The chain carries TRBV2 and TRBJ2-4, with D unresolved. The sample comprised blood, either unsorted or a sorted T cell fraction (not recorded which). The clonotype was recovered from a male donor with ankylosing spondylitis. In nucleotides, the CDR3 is TGTGCCAGCAGTGATAGGGCCTGGGAAAACATTCAGTACTTC. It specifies CASSDRAWENIQYF.